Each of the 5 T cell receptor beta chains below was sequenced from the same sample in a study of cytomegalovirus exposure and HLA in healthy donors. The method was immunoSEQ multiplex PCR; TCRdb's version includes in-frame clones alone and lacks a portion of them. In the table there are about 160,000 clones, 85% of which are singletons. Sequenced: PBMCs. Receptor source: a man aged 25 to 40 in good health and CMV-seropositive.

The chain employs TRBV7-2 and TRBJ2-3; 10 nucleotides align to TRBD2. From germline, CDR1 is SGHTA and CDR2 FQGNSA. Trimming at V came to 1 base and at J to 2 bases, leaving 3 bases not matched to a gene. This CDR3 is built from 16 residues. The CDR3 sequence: CASSLGTSGTTDTQYF. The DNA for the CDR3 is TGTGCCAGCAGCTTAGGGACTAGCGGCACCACAGATACGCAGTATTTT.

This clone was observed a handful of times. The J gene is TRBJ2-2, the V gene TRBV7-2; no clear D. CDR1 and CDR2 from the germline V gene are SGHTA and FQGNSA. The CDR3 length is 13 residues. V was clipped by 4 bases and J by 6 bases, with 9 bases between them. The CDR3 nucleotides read TGTGCCAGCAGCTCGCTAGTGGCCGGGGAGCTGTTTTTT. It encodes CASSSLVAGELFF.

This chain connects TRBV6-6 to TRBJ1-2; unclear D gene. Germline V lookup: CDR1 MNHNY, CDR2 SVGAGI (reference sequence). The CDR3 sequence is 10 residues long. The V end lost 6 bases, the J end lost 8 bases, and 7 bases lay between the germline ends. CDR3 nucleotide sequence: TGTGCCAGCAGGGCCAGAGGCTACACCTTC. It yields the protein CASRARGYTF.

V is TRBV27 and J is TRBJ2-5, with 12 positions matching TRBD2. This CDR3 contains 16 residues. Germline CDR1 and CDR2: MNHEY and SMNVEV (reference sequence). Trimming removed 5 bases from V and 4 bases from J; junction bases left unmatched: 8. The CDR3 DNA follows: TGTGCCAGCAGTCTGATACTAGCGGGGGGTGGAGAGACCCAGTACTTC. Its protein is CASSLILAGGGETQYF.

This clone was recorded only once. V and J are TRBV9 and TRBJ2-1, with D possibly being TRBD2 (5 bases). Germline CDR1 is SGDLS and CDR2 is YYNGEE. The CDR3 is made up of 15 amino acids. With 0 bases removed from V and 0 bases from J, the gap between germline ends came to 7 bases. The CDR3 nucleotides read TGTGCCAGCAGCGTAGACGGGGACTCCTACAATGAGCAGTTCTTC. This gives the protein CASSVDGDSYNEQFF.